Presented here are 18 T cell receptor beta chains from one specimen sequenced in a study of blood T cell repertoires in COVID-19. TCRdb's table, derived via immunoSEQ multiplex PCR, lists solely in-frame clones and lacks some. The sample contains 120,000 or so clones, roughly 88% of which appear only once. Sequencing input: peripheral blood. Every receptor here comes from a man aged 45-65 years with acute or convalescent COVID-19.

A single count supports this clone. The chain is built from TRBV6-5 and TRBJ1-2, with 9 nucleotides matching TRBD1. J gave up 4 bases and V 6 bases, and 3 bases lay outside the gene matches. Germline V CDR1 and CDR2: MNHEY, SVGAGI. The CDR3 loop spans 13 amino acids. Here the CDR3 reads CASRGTGTYGYTF. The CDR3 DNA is TGTGCCAGCAGAGGGACAGGGACCTATGGCTACACCTTC.

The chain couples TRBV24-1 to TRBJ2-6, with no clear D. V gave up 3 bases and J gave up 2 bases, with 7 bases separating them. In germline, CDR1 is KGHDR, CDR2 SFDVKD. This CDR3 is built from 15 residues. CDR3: CATSDAGTGANVLTF. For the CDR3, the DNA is TGTGCCACCAGTGATGCAGGAACTGGGGCCAACGTCCTGACTTTC.

This CDR3 is CASSRSGTYEQYF. The CDR3 DNA follows: TGTGCCAGCAGCCGATCCGGGACCTACGAGCAGTACTTC. This rearrangement joins TRBV5-6 to TRBJ2-7; tentatively, D is TRBD2 (5 bases). Trimming took off 4 bases at V and 2 bases at J, with 10 bases between the two ends. This CDR3 has 13 residues. Germline values: CDR1 SGHDT, CDR2 YYEEEE.

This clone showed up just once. CDR3 DNA sequence: TGTGCCAGCAGTTTAAAAAGGAGCTCCTACGAGCAGTACTTC. This codes for CASSLKRSSYEQYF. The chain recombines TRBV27 with TRBJ2-7, with D uncertain. The germline V gene encodes CDR1 MNHEY and CDR2 SMNVEV (reference sequence). The CDR3 is 14 residues long. The V gene lost 2 bases and the J gene lost 0 bases, with 8 bases spanning the gap.

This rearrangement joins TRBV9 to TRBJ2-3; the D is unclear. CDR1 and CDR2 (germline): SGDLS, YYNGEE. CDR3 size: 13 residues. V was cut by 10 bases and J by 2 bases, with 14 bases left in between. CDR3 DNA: TGTGCCGGCGGTAGAGGCCTCACAGATACGCAGTATTTT. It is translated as CAGGRGLTDTQYF.

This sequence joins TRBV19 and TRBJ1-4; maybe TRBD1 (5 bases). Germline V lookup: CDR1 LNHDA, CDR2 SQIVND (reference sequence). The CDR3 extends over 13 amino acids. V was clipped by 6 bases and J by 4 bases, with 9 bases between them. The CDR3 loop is CASRPGNNEKLFF. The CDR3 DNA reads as TGTGCCAGTAGGCCAGGGAATAATGAAAAACTGTTTTTT.

The CDR3 loop reads CASRPGQGVAEAFF. The CDR3 coding sequence is TGTGCCAGCAGACCCGGACAGGGTGTCGCTGAAGCTTTCTTT. The chain recombines TRBV6-5 with TRBJ1-1, with TRBD1 matching over 8 bases. J was trimmed by 6 bases and V by 6 bases; bases with no gene match: 9. The CDR3 loop spans 14 amino acids. Looked up from germline, CDR1 is MNHEY and CDR2 is SVGAGI.

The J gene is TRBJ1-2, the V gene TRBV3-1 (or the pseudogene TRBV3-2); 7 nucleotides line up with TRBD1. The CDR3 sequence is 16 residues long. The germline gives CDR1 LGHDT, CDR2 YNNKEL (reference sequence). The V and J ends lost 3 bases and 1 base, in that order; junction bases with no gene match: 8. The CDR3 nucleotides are TGTGCCAGCAGCCAGAAACCGGGACAGATTAACTATGGCTACACCTTC. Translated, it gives CASSQKPGQINYGYTF.

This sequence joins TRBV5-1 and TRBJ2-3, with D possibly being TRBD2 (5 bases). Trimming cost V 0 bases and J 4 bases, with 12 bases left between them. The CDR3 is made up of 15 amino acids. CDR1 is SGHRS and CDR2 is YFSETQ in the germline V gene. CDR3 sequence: CASSLGPAGPDTQYF. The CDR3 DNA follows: TGCGCCAGCAGCTTGGGGCCCGCGGGCCCAGATACGCAGTATTTT.

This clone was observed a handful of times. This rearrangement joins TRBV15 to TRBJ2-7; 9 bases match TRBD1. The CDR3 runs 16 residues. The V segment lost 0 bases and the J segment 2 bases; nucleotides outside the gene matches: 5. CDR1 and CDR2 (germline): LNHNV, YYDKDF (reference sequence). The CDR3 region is CATSRDLGTGTYEQYF. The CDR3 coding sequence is TGTGCCACCAGCAGAGATCTTGGGACAGGGACCTACGAGCAGTACTTC.

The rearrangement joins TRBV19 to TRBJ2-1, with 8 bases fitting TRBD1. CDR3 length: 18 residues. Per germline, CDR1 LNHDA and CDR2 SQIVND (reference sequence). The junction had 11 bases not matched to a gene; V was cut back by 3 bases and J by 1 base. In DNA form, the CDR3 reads TGTGCCAGTAGTATGAATGGCAGGGGGCCTTTATCCTACAATGAGCAGTTCTTC. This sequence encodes CASSMNGRGPLSYNEQFF.

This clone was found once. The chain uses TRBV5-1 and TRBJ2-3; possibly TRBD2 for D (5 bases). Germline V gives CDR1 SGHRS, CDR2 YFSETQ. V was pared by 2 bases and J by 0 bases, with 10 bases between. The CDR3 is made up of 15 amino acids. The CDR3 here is CASSFSGGSTDTQYF. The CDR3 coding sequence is TGCGCCAGCAGCTTTTCAGGCGGGAGCACAGATACGCAGTATTTT.

The CDR3 loop reads CASSETDRGPYYEQYF. Written as DNA, the CDR3 is TGTGCCAGCAGCGAAACCGACAGGGGGCCGTACTACGAGCAGTACTTC. The chain has TRBV7-9 and TRBJ2-7; 10 bases line up with TRBD1. Germline V gene sequence: CDR1 SEHNR, CDR2 FQNEAQ (reference sequence). The CDR3 extends over 16 amino acids. The V gene end was trimmed by 5 bases and the J gene end by 3 bases; junction bases not matched to a gene: 10.

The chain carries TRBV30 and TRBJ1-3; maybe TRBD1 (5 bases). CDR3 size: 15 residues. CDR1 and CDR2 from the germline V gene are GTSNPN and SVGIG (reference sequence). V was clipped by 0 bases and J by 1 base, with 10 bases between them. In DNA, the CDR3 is TGTGCCTGGAGTGTAGGAACAGGATCTGGAAACACCATATATTTT. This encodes CAWSVGTGSGNTIYF.

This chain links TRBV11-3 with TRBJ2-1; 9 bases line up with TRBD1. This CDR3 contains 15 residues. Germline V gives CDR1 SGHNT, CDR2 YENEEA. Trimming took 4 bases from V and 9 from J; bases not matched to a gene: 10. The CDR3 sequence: CASSYRDRAHPEQFF. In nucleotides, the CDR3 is TGTGCCAGCAGCTACCGGGACAGGGCCCACCCTGAGCAGTTCTTC.

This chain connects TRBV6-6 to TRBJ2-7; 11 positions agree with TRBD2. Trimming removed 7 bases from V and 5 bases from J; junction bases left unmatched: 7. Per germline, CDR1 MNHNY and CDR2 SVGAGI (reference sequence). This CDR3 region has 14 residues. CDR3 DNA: TGTGCCAGCACCAGTAGCGGGAGGGGGAACGAGCAGTACTTC. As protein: CASTSSGRGNEQYF.

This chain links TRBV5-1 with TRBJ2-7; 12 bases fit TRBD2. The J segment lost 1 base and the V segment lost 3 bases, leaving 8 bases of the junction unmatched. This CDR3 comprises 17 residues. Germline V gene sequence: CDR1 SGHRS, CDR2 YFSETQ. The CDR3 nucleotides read TGCGCCAGCAGCTGGGGACTAGCGGGCCGATCGTCCTACGAGCAGTACTTC. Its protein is CASSWGLAGRSSYEQYF. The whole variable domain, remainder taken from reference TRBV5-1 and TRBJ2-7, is KAGVTQTPRYLIKTRGQQVTLSCSPISGHRSVSWYQQTPGQGLQFLFEYFSETQRNKGNFPGRFSGRQFSNSRSEMNVSTLELGDSALYLCASSWGLAGRSSYEQYFGPGTRLTVT.

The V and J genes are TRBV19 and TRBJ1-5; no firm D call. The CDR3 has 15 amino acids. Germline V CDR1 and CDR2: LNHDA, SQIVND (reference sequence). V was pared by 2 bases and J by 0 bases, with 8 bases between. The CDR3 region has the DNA TGTGCCAGTAGTATATCGGCGGATAGCAATCAGCCCCAGCATTTT. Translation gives CASSISADSNQPQHF.